The 32 T cell receptor beta chains in this list originate from one sample, sequenced in a study of T cells in Graves' hyperthyroidism and ophthalmopathy (dated by TCRdb to between 2018 and 2021). The protocol used for the library was multiplex PCR. Sequencing instrument: Illumina HiSeq 2000. TCR beta CDR3 regions were amplified from RNA transcripts. A first-round RT-PCR of the TCR CDR3 used the HTBI primer set with the Qiagen OneStep RT-PCR kit. The public sequencing data were trimmed at Q25 with fastp and processed into clonotypes with MiXCR by TCRdb, which kept only in-frame beta chains. Each record represents a unique CDR3 protein, reported with the most common genes and DNA among its rows. For this sample there are roughly 650,000 distinct CDR3 sequences; roughly 16% appear just once. The top ten hold under 3.5% of the sample. Sequencing was done on a sample of blood. Receptors originate from a woman aged 40 to 55 with Graves' ophthalmopathy.

The chain links TRBV11-2 to TRBJ1-2, with 8 positions matching TRBD1. The CDR3 extends over 14 amino acids. The V gene's germline CDR1 is SGHAT and CDR2 FQNNGV. V trimming: 7 bases; J trimming: 4 bases; junction bases outside the gene matches: 8. For the CDR3, the DNA is TGTGCCAGCAACCCTCCCGGACAGGGCTATGGCTACACCTTC. Translated: CASNPPGQGYGYTF.

This clonotype was recorded at least ten times. The chain recombines TRBV30 with TRBJ2-7; D possibly corresponds to TRBD1 (5 bases). Per the germline V gene, CDR1 is GTSNPN and CDR2 is SVGIG (reference sequence). V was shortened by 4 bases and J by 7 bases, with 11 bases between the two germline ends. CDR3 length: 11 residues. The DNA of the CDR3 is TGTGCCTGGACCCAGGGAAGGGAGCAGTACTTC. Translating gives CAWTQGREQYF.

This clonotype has at least ten counts. CDR3 protein: CASSWDSSYEQYF. The DNA for the CDR3 is TGCGCCAGCAGCTGGGACAGCTCCTACGAGCAGTACTTC. The chain recombines TRBV5-1 with TRBJ2-7; 7 nucleotides agree with TRBD1. This CDR3 spans 13 amino acids. CDR1 and CDR2 from the germline V gene are SGHRS and YFSETQ. Trimming took 3 bases from V and 0 from J; bases not matched to a gene: 0.

This chain uses TRBV28 with TRBJ2-5, with 9 bases that match TRBD1. The V segment lost 6 bases and the J segment 5 bases; nucleotides outside the gene matches: 7. Germline CDR1 and CDR2: MDHEN and SYDVKM. The CDR3 loop spans 14 amino acids. CDR3 sequence: CASSRTGERETQYF. CDR3 DNA sequence: TGTGCCAGCAGCCGGACAGGGGAGCGGGAGACCCAGTACTTC.

V usage is TRBV9 and J usage is TRBJ2-7, with 11 bases aligning to TRBD1. Per germline, CDR1 SGDLS and CDR2 YYNGEE. Trimming removed 2 bases from V and 2 bases from J; junction bases left unmatched: 0. The CDR3 extends over 14 amino acids. The CDR3 nucleotides read TGTGCCAGCAGCGTGGGACAGGGGGCCTACGAGCAGTACTTC. Amino acid sequence: CASSVGQGAYEQYF.

The table lists this clonotype with many counts. The chain is built from TRBV30 and TRBJ1-2; D may be TRBD1 (6 bases). The CDR3 is made up of 11 amino acids. Trimming left V 8 bases short and J 8 bases short, with 15 bases between. Germline loops: CDR1 GTSNPN, CDR2 SVGIG (reference sequence). The CDR3 DNA reads as TGTGCCACATCAGAGGGGGTCGGCTACACCTTC. Protein sequence: CATSEGVGYTF.

Of note for this clonotype: The junction departs from the called germline gene at one end, perhaps through a read error. The rearrangement joins TRBV11-2 to TRBJ2-3, with 8 bases aligning to TRBD1. The germline CDR1 and CDR2 sequences are SGHAT and FQNNGV. The CDR3 has 16 residues. The CDR3 here is CASSQWQGARTDTQYF. CDR3 DNA: TGCGCCAGCAGCCAATGGCAGGGGGCGCGAACAGATACGCAGTATTTT.

This sequence joins TRBV19 and TRBJ1-1, with D tentatively TRBD1 (5 bases). Germline-derived CDR1 and CDR2 are LNHDA and SQIVND (reference sequence). V was cut by 8 bases and J by 5 bases, with 21 bases left in between. The CDR3 is made up of 15 amino acids. DNA for the CDR3: TGTGCCAGTTCGGTATCGACGTGGGGGGAAACTGAAGCTTTCTTT. Translation: CASSVSTWGETEAFF.

The sample holds a few counts of this clonotype. A single base separates this from a much larger clone, so it may be a read error. J is TRBJ1-3 and V is TRBV3-1, with 7 positions matching TRBD1. CDR1 LGHDT and CDR2 YNNKEL come from the germline V gene (reference sequence). CDR3 length equals 14 residues. V lost 8 bases and J lost 8; bases outside the gene matches: 12. The CDR3 is CASGLGQAIHTIYF. The CDR3 coding sequence is TGTGCCAGCGGCCTTGGACAGGCTATCCACACCATATATTTT.

In this sample, this clonotype turned up many times. The chain links TRBV2 to TRBJ2-5; 14 bases line up with TRBD2. This CDR3 is 17 amino acids long. Germline-derived CDR1 and CDR2 are SNHLY and FYNNEI. V dropped 4 bases and J dropped 5; count of bases not matched to a gene: 9. CDR3 sequence: CASSGGTSGSWGETQYF. The CDR3 DNA reads TGTGCCAGCAGTGGAGGGACTAGCGGGAGTTGGGGTGAGACCCAGTACTTC.

This clonotype came up many times. This chain links TRBV12-3 or TRBV12-4 with TRBJ2-3, with D tentatively TRBD1 or TRBD2 (6 bases each). V shed 7 bases and J shed 4 bases, with 12 bases lying between them. The CDR3 runs to 13 residues. The CDR3 DNA sequence: TGTGCCAGCAAGATTGGGGGGCCAGATACGCAGTATTTT. Amino acids: CASKIGGPDTQYF.

V usage is TRBV14 and J usage is TRBJ2-1, with D possibly being TRBD2 (5 bases). The V gene's germline CDR1 is SGHDN and CDR2 FVKESK. V lost 2 bases to trimming and J lost 0 bases, with 11 bases between them. CDR3 length: 16 residues. The CDR3 loop reads CASSQLRVSSYNEQFF. CDR3 nucleotide sequence: TGTGCCAGCAGCCAACTGCGGGTCAGCTCCTACAATGAGCAGTTCTTC.

The chain is built from TRBV4-1 and TRBJ2-7; D is undetermined. The V gene lost 1 base and the J gene lost 1 base, with 8 bases spanning the gap. CDR3 length: 14 residues. Germline V lookup: CDR1 MGHRA, CDR2 YSYEKL. For the CDR3, the DNA is TGCGCCAGCAGCCAAGCTCGGTCTTCCTACGAGCAGTACTTC. Translated: CASSQARSSYEQYF.

The chain links TRBV29-1 to TRBJ2-1; 15 nucleotides line up with TRBD2. The ends lost 6 bases at V and 7 bases at J; junction bases unmatched: 13. Germline-derived CDR1 and CDR2 are SQVTM and ANQGSEA. CDR3 length equals 17 residues. The CDR3 reads CSVDKGLAGGFPNEQFF. DNA for the CDR3: TGCAGCGTGGACAAGGGACTAGCGGGAGGTTTCCCAAATGAGCAGTTCTTC.

This chain links TRBV5-1 with TRBJ2-1, with 7 nucleotides matching TRBD2. Per the germline V gene, CDR1 is SGHRS and CDR2 is YFSETQ. This CDR3 spans 16 amino acids. V lost 0 bases and J lost 0; bases outside the gene matches: 3. The CDR3 DNA reads as TGCGCCAGCAGCTTGGGGCGGGAGAGCTCCTACAATGAGCAGTTCTTC. It yields the protein CASSLGRESSYNEQFF. Combining the CDR3 with reference TRBV5-1 and TRBJ2-1 gives the whole variable domain KAGVTQTPRYLIKTRGQQVTLSCSPISGHRSVSWYQQTPGQGLQFLFEYFSETQRNKGNFPGRFSGRQFSNSRSEMNVSTLELGDSALYLCASSLGRESSYNEQFFGPGTRLTVL.

The genes are TRBV5-1 and TRBJ2-7; D is ambiguous. The CDR3 totals 16 residues. Germline V gene sequence: CDR1 SGHRS, CDR2 YFSETQ. The V end was cut by 0 bases, the J end by 3 bases, with 16 bases between. CDR3 amino acids: CASSLASGYDLYEQYF. The CDR3 DNA is TGCGCCAGCAGCTTGGCCTCTGGATACGATCTCTACGAGCAGTACTTC. Drawing the rest from reference TRBV5-1 and TRBJ2-7, the complete variable domain is KAGVTQTPRYLIKTRGQQVTLSCSPISGHRSVSWYQQTPGQGLQFLFEYFSETQRNKGNFPGRFSGRQFSNSRSEMNVSTLELGDSALYLCASSLASGYDLYEQYFGPGTRLTVT.

V usage is TRBV5-1 and J usage is TRBJ2-1; TRBD2 aligns across 14 bases. Germline values: CDR1 SGHRS, CDR2 YFSETQ. V gave up 4 bases and J gave up 6 bases; unmatched junction bases: 15. The CDR3 has 19 residues. The chain's CDR3 is CASSTSGTSGSWATNEQFF. The CDR3 DNA sequence: TGCGCCAGCAGCACGTCCGGGACTAGCGGGAGTTGGGCTACCAATGAGCAGTTCTTC.

This clonotype turned up a few times. The chain's CDR3 is CASRPTSPFSGANVLTF. The CDR3 bases are TGTGCCAGCAGACCGACTAGCCCTTTTTCTGGGGCCAACGTCCTGACTTTC. The chain uses TRBV2 and TRBJ2-6; 7 bases match TRBD2. There are 17 residues in the CDR3. Germline loops: CDR1 SNHLY, CDR2 FYNNEI. Germline trimming cut 6 bases from V and 1 base from J; bases unmatched to any gene: 9.

This clonotype was counted only a few times. The genes are TRBV25-1 and TRBJ2-5; no clear D gene. This CDR3 contains 13 residues. Germline loops: CDR1 MGHDK, CDR2 SYGVNS. Between the trimmed V and J ends, which lost 1 base and 7 bases, there was a span of 10 bases. This CDR3 is CASSESGLSTQYF. The CDR3 DNA follows: TGTGCCAGCAGTGAATCGGGTCTTTCGACCCAGTACTTC.

This clonotype was observed many times. The gene calls are TRBV30 and TRBJ2-7; D remains ambiguous. There are 12 residues in the CDR3. Germline CDR1 and CDR2: GTSNPN and SVGIG (reference sequence). With 3 bases removed from V and 2 bases from J, the gap between germline ends came to 8 bases. This CDR3 reads CAWSMSTYEQYF. In DNA form, the CDR3 reads TGTGCCTGGAGCATGAGTACCTACGAGCAGTACTTC.

Notes on this clonotype: Its ends do not fully match the called genes, so a read error is possible. J is TRBJ2-1 and V is TRBV2; D remains unclear. The CDR3 spans 15 residues. Germline V CDR1 and CDR2: SNHLY, FYNNEI. The CDR3 here is CTSSEAPALVDEQFF. CDR3 nucleotides: TGTACCAGCAGTGAAGCTCCAGCTCTCGTCGATGAGCAGTTCTTC.

This clonotype was counted many times. The V call is TRBV2, the J call TRBJ1-2; TRBD1 might be the D (6 bases). Germline assignment: CDR1 SNHLY and CDR2 FYNNEI. This CDR3 is built from 14 residues. Trimming left V 1 base short and J 5 bases short, with 11 bases between. This CDR3 is CASSEGGQPYGYTF. The CDR3 DNA is TGTGCCAGCAGTGAAGGCGGACAGCCTTATGGCTACACCTTC. The full variable domain, rest sourced from reference TRBV2 and TRBJ1-2, is EPEVTQTPSHQVTQMGQEVILRCVPISNHLYFYWYRQILGQKVEFLVSFYNNEISEKSEIFDDQFSVERPDGSNFTLKIRSTKLEDSAMYFCASSEGGQPYGYTFGSGTRLTVV.

This chain links TRBV2 with TRBJ1-2; D uncertain. V was shortened by 7 bases and J by 9 bases, with 12 bases between the two germline ends. This CDR3 spans 11 amino acids. Per germline, CDR1 SNHLY and CDR2 FYNNEI. The CDR3 sequence: CASIGAARYTF. The CDR3 bases are TGTGCCAGCATCGGAGCGGCACGCTACACCTTC.

J is TRBJ2-2 and V is TRBV5-1; D not certain. V lost 2 bases to trimming and J lost 4 bases, with 9 bases between them. This CDR3 has 14 amino acids. Germline V CDR1 and CDR2: SGHRS, YFSETQ. The CDR3 DNA reads TGCGCCAGCAGCTTAAGTCAGCTCACCGGGGAGCTGTTTTTT. It yields the protein CASSLSQLTGELFF.

This chain links TRBV7-9 with TRBJ1-6; D remains unclear. CDR1 and CDR2 (germline): SEHNR, FQNEAQ (reference sequence). CDR3 length: 12 amino acids. V lost 4 bases, J lost 14 bases, and 12 bases lay in between. CDR3 in amino acids: CASSSHRDALHF. CDR3 nucleotide sequence: TGTGCCAGCAGCTCCCACAGAGACGCCCTCCACTTT.

The J gene is TRBJ1-3, the V gene TRBV29-1; perhaps TRBD1 as D (6 bases). The CDR3 loop spans 11 amino acids. The ends were cut back, 6 bases at V and 9 bases at J, with 12 bases in the middle. CDR1 is SQVTM and CDR2 is ANQGSEA in the germline V gene. The CDR3: CSVGGGSTIYF. CDR3 bases: TGCAGCGTGGGAGGGGGTAGCACCATATATTTT. The full variable domain, in which reference TRBV29-1 and TRBJ1-3 provide the parts outside the CDR3, is SAVISQKPSRDICQRGTSLTIQCQVDSQVTMMFWYRQQPGQSLTLIATANQGSEATYESGFVIDKFPISRPNLTFSTLTVSNMSPEDSSIYLCSVGGGSTIYFGEGSWLTVV.

The table lists this clonotype with many counts. This chain uses TRBV12-3 or TRBV12-4 with TRBJ1-1; D is unclear. Trimming removed 5 bases at V and 0 bases at J, with 13 bases between. CDR3 size: 15 residues. The CDR3 loop is CASSPGIVMNTEAFF. As DNA, the CDR3 is TGTGCCAGCAGTCCGGGGATTGTCATGAACACTGAAGCTTTCTTT.

This clonotype was observed a single time. This CDR3 reads CASSLEAGEETQYF. In DNA, the CDR3 is TGTGCCAGCAGCTTAGAGGCAGGGGAAGAGACCCAGTACTTC. The chain has TRBV7-9 and TRBJ2-5, with a possible D match to TRBD1 (6 bases). Germline V CDR1 and CDR2: SEHNR, FQNEAQ (reference sequence). CDR3 size: 14 residues. The ends were cut back, 1 base at V and 3 bases at J, with 9 bases in the middle.

The V gene is TRBV20-1, the J gene TRBJ1-2; D perhaps matches TRBD1 (5 bases). CDR3 length equals 12 residues. Deletions cut 5 bases from V and 10 bases from J, with 17 bases between. Germline V gene data show CDR1 as DFQATT and CDR2 as SNEGSKA (reference sequence). CDR3 DNA: TGCAGTGCTCCAGACAGCGTCCGGCACTACACCTTC. Its translation: CSAPDSVRHYTF.

The table lists this clonotype with many counts. The rearrangement uses TRBV2 and TRBJ2-3; 10 bases are shared with TRBD1. After removal of 8 bases from V and 4 bases from J, the junction contained 6 bases not matched to a gene. The CDR3 is 14 amino acids. From germline, CDR1 is SNHLY and CDR2 FYNNEI. The CDR3 here is CASATGQGADTQYF. CDR3 nucleotides: TGTGCCAGCGCTACCGGACAGGGGGCAGATACGCAGTATTTT.

In its sample, this clonotype was seen many times. V usage is TRBV20-1 and J usage is TRBJ1-5; D uncertain. There are 13 residues in the CDR3. Germline V lookup: CDR1 DFQATT, CDR2 SNEGSKA (reference sequence). Trimming removed 3 bases from V and 0 bases from J, with 6 bases in between. CDR3 sequence reads: CSARENSNQPQHF. CDR3 sequence (DNA): TGCAGTGCTAGGGAGAATAGCAATCAGCCCCAGCATTTT.

Many counts were recorded for this clonotype. The chain links TRBV5-1 to TRBJ2-1; perhaps TRBD2 as D (6 bases). V was cut by 0 bases and J by 4 bases, with 17 bases left in between. The CDR3 sequence is 17 residues long. Germline V CDR1 and CDR2: SGHRS, YFSETQ. In DNA form, the CDR3 reads TGCGCCAGCAGCTTGGCCTTAGCGGCCAACTGGTACAATGAGCAGTTCTTC. Its protein is CASSLALAANWYNEQFF. The full variable domain, its missing parts supplied by reference TRBV5-1 and TRBJ2-1, is KAGVTQTPRYLIKTRGQQVTLSCSPISGHRSVSWYQQTPGQGLQFLFEYFSETQRNKGNFPGRFSGRQFSNSRSEMNVSTLELGDSALYLCASSLALAANWYNEQFFGPGTRLTVL.